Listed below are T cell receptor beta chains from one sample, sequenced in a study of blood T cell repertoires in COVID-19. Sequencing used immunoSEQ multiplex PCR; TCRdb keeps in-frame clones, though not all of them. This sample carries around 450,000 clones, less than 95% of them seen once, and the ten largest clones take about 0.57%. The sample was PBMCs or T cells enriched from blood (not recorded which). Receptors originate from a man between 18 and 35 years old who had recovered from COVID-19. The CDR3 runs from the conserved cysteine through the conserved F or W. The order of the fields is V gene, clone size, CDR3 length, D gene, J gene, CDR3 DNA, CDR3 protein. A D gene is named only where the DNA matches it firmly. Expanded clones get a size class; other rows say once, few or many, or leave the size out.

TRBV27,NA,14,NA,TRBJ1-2,TGTGCCAGCAGTTTAGGGCCAGGAGGATATGGCTACACCTTC,CASSLGPGGYGYTF
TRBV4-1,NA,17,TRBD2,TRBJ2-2,TGCGCCAGCAGCCAAGATCGTGGGCGGGGGGTCACCGGGGAGCTGTTTTTT,CASSQDRGRGVTGELFF
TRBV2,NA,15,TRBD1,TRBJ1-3,TGTGCCAGCACCTATTGGGACAGCTCTGGAAACACCATATATTTT,CASTYWDSSGNTIYF
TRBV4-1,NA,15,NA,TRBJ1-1,TGCGCCAGCAGCCAAGACGTGGGGCCGAGCACTGAAGCTTTCTTT,CASSQDVGPSTEAFF
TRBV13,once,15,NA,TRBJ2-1,TGTGCCAGCAGCGCCCGGGGGGCCGAGTTCAATGAGCAGTTCTTC,CASSARGAEFNEQFF
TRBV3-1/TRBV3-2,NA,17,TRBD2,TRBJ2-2,TGTGCCAGCAGCCAAGTGGCCGGGACTAGCGGCACCGGGGAGCTGTTTTTT,CASSQVAGTSGTGELFF
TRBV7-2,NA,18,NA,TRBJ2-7,TGTGCCAGCAGCTTAGGGCAGGGGAGGGGCCGCTCTGGTGGGGAGCAGTACTTC,CASSLGQGRGRSGGEQYF
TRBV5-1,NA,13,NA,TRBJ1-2,TGCGCCAGCAGCTTCGGGACTGGGGAGGGCTACACCTTC,CASSFGTGEGYTF
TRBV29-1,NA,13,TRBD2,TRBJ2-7,TGCAGCGTTCTAGCGGGCAACCCCTACGAGCAGTACTTC,CSVLAGNPYEQYF
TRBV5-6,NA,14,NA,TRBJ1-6,TGTGCCAGCAGCAGGGGCGGTTATAATTCACCCCTCCACTTT,CASSRGGYNSPLHF
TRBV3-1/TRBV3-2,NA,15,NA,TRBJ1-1,TGTGCCAGCAGCCAAGAGGCGGGGGCGGTCACTGAAGCTTTCTTT,CASSQEAGAVTEAFF
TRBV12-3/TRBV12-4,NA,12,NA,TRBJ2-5,TGTGCCAGCAGGGGCCGGGGTGAGACCCAGTACTTC,CASRGRGETQYF
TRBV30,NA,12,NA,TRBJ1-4,TGTGCCTGGACTGGGGGCGGGGAAAAACTGTTTTTT,CAWTGGGEKLFF
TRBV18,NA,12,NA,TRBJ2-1,TGTGCCAGCTCACGGATTCGGGATGAGCAGTTCTTC,CASSRIRDEQFF
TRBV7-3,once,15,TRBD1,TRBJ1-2,TGTGCCAGCAGCCCCACAGGGGGAGCTAACTATGGCTACACCTTC,CASSPTGGANYGYTF
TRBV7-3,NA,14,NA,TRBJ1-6,TGTGCCAGCAGCTTCGGGACTCTTAATTCACCCCTCCACTTT,CASSFGTLNSPLHF
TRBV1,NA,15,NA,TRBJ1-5,NA,CTSSVAGGANQPQHF
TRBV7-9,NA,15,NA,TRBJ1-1,TGTGCCAGCAGCTTAGCTGACAGGACGAACACTGAAGCTTTCTTT,CASSLADRTNTEAFF
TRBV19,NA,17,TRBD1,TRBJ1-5,TGTGCCAGTAGTTTGTACCGACAGGGGCCCTCCGGTCAGCCCCAGCATTTT,CASSLYRQGPSGQPQHF
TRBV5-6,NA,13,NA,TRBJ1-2,TGTGCCAGCAGCCACGGGGAAGGGTATGGCTACACCTTC,CASSHGEGYGYTF
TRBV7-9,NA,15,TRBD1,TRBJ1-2,TGTGCCAGCAGCTTAGGCAGGGGGATCAACTATGGCTACACCTTC,CASSLGRGINYGYTF
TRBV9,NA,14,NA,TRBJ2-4,TGTGCCAGCAGCCCGCGGGGTTCCAAAAACATTCAGTACTTC,CASSPRGSKNIQYF
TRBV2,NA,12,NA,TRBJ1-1,TGTGCCGGCGGGGGCAGGAGCACTGAAGCTTTCTTT,CAGGGRSTEAFF
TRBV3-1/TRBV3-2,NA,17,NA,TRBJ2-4,TGTGCCAGCAGCCAAGATATCGGAGGAGGTGCCAAAAACATTCAGTACTTC,CASSQDIGGGAKNIQYF
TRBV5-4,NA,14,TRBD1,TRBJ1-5,TGTGCCAGCAGCATAGGGGGCCCGGATCAGCCCCAGCATTTT,CASSIGGPDQPQHF
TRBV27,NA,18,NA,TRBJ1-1,TGTGCCAGCAGTTTATCTTTTTGGAACAGAATGGCCGGCACTGAAGCTTTCTTT,CASSLSFWNRMAGTEAFF
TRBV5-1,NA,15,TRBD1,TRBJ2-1,TGCGCCAGCAGCTTCACCGGGACAGGGGCAAATGAGCAGTTCTTC,CASSFTGTGANEQFF
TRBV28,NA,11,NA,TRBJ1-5,TGTGCCAGCACCCAGGACTTCCTTCAGCATTTT,CASTQDFLQHF
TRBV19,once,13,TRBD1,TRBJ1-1,TGTGCCAGTAGGCGACAGGGGCGTACTGAAGCTTTCTTT,CASRRQGRTEAFF
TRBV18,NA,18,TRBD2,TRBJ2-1,TGTGCCAGCTCACCTTTCTTGGATAGCGGGAGTTCCTACAATGAGCAGTTCTTC,CASSPFLDSGSSYNEQFF
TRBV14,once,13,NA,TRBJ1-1,TGTGCCAGCAGCCAAGCCGGGAAAAACGAAGCTTTCTTT,CASSQAGKNEAFF
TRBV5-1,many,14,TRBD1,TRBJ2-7,TGCGCCAGCAGCAGCCAGGGGGCTGCCTACGAGCAGTACTTC,CASSSQGAAYEQYF
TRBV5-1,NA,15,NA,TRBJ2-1,TGCGCCAGCAGCTTAGTATCCAGCTCCTACAATGAGCAGTTCTTC,CASSLVSSSYNEQFF
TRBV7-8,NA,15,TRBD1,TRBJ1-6,TGTGCCAGCAGCGGAAGACAGGGAGAGGGGTCACCCCTCCACTTT,CASSGRQGEGSPLHF
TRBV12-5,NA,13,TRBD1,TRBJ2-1,TGTGCTAGTGGTTTAAAACAGGGGACTGAGCAGTTCTTC,CASGLKQGTEQFF
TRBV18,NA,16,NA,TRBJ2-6,TGTGCCAGCTCACCGCAGGTAGACTCTGGGGCCAACGTCCTGACTTTC,CASSPQVDSGANVLTF
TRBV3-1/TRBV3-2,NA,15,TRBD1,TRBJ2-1,TGTGCCAGCAGCCTCGGACAGGGGGATTGGGGTGAGCAGTTCTTC,CASSLGQGDWGEQFF
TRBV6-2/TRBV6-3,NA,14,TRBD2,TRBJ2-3,TGTGCCAGCAGTTACACGGGAGGCGCAGATACGCAGTATTTT,CASSYTGGADTQYF
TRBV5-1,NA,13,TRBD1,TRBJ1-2,TGCGCCAGCAGCGCGACAGGGTACTATGGCTACACCTTC,CASSATGYYGYTF
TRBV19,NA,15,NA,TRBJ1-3,TGTGCCAGTACCGTGACAGTTAGCTCTGGAAACACCATATATTTT,CASTVTVSSGNTIYF
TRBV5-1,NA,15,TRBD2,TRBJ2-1,TGCGCCAGCAGCTCTAAGCGGGGGGGTGGTGATGAGCAGTTCTTC,CASSSKRGGGDEQFF
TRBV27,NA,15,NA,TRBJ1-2,TGTGCCAGCAGTTTATCCGGGAATTTTAACTATGGCTACACCTTC,CASSLSGNFNYGYTF
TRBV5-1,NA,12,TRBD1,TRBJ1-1,TGCGCCAGCAGCCAGACAGGGGCTGAAGCTTTCTTT,CASSQTGAEAFF
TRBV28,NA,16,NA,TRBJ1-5,TGTGCCAGCAGTTTTACTTCCCGCCTTAGCAATCAGCCCCAGCATTTT,CASSFTSRLSNQPQHF
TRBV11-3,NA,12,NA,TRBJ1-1,TGTGCCAGCAGCTTAGATTTCGCTGAAGCTTTCTTT,CASSLDFAEAFF
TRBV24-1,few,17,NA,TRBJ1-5,TGTGCCACCAGTGATCACCCAAAACCCACCCTTGGCCGGCCCCAGCATTTT,CATSDHPKPTLGRPQHF
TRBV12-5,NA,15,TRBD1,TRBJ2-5,TGTGCTAGTGGTTTGGGGGACAGGCTGGGAGAGACCCAGTACTTC,CASGLGDRLGETQYF
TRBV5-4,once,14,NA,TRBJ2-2,TGTGCCAGCAGCTCGAGGGGGATGGGCGGGGAGCTGTTTTTT,CASSSRGMGGELFF
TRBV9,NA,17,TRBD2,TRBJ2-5,TGTGCCAGCAGCGCGGGACTAGCGGGGGGGCGGTCAGAGACCCAGTACTTC,CASSAGLAGGRSETQYF
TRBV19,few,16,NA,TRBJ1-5,TGTGCCAGTAGTATGGCCCTGGAGGGTTTAAATCAGCCCCAGCATTTT,CASSMALEGLNQPQHF
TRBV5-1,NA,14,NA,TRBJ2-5,TGCGCCAGCAGCTTGGTGACCCAGGGGGAGGCCCAGTACTTC,CASSLVTQGEAQYF
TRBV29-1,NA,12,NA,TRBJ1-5,TGCAGCGTTCTCAGTGGAGGTCAGCCCCAGCATTTT,CSVLSGGQPQHF
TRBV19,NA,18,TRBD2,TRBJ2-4,TGTGCCAGTAGTATAGGCGGCGGGAGCGGGTCGACCAAAAACATTCAGTACTTC,CASSIGGGSGSTKNIQYF
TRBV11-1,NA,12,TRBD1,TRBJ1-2,TGTGCCAGCAGCTCGACAGGGAACGGCTACACCTTC,CASSSTGNGYTF
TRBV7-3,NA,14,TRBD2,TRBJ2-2,TGTGCCAGCAGCTTACCTAGCGGCTCCGGGGAGCTGTTTTTT,CASSLPSGSGELFF